These 3 T cell receptor beta chains originate from one sample sequenced in a study of patients and donors after allogeneic stem cell transplantation. One entry per CDR3 protein results from TCRdb running MiXCR on the RT-PCR reads. This sample has about 26,000 distinct CDR3 sequences, with around 7.4% found just once. The sequenced sample consisted of blood, either unsorted or a sorted T cell fraction (not recorded which). These receptors all come from a human donor who was either an allogeneic HSCT recipient or a stem cell or donor lymphocyte infusion donor (not recorded which). It is not recorded whose cells these are; they may come from a transplant donor.

At least ten counts were recorded for this clonotype. The chain employs TRBV7-9 and TRBJ2-7; no clear D gene. Germline-derived CDR1 and CDR2 are SEHNR and FQNEAQ (reference sequence). V shed 1 base and J shed 10 bases, with 14 bases lying between them. The CDR3 covers 13 residues. Here the CDR3 DNA reads TGTGCCAGCAGCTTAGTGTCCTCTTCGAAACAGTACTTC. Its translation: CASSLVSSSKQYF.

This clonotype has a handful of counts. The V call is TRBV6-1, the J call TRBJ2-7; 10 positions match TRBD1. J lost 5 bases, V lost 6 bases, and 7 bases had no gene match. Germline V CDR1 and CDR2: MNHNS, SASEGT. The CDR3 totals 14 residues. The CDR3 DNA sequence: TGTGCCAGCAGCACGACAGGGGGCGCCGACGAGCAGTACTTC. It specifies CASSTTGGADEQYF.

The V call is TRBV19, the J call TRBJ1-1, with 9 bases fitting TRBD1. Trimming cost V 5 bases and J 0 bases; bases outside gene matches: 7. Per the germline V gene, CDR1 is LNHDA and CDR2 is SQIVND (reference sequence). This CDR3 is 16 amino acids long. As DNA, the CDR3 is TGTGCCAGTAGTCCCTACAGGGGGCAAATGAACACTGAAGCTTTCTTT. Its protein is CASSPYRGQMNTEAFF.